This T cell receptor (beta chain) was captured by sequencing in a study of shared clonotypes between healthy human individuals. The CDR3 is 16 amino acids. CDR1 is PRHDT and CDR2 is FYEKMQ in the germline V gene (reference sequence). With V trimmed by 5 bases and J by 2 bases, 11 bases remained unmatched. CD45RO-negative, CCR7-selected cells formed the naive CD8 fraction, which excluded terminally differentiated effector memory CD45RA+ cells. Several immunoSEQ plates held equal portions of the genomic DNA taken from each subset. Profiled with immunoSEQ multiplex PCR; TCRdb holds only in-frame clones, not every one. The sample has 1.5 million to 2.5 million clones, approximately 94% seen once; the top ten hold less than 1.5%.

Sequenced sample: naive CD8+ T cells sorted from blood. J is TRBJ2-5 and V is TRBV13, with 7 bases matching TRBD1. The clonotype was recovered from a man aged 18 to 29 in good health. The CDR3 is CASSARQGGSQETQYF. The CDR3 nucleotides read TGTGCCAGCAGCGCTCGACAGGGCGGATCACAAGAGACCCAGTACTTC.